The clone carrying this TCR beta chain was found once. Its target is not known. Sequencing targeted expressed TCRB transcripts, as all isolated RNA had been reverse transcribed. The method was immunoSEQ multiplex PCR; TCRdb's version includes in-frame clones alone and lacks a portion of them. The table lists 600,000 to 700,000 clones, roughly an eighth of them singletons. The record originates from a study of beta chain features in type 1 diabetes. Findings and limits, study-wide: Among all four CD4+ subsets, Type 1 diabetes patients had TCRB CDR3s that were moderately but significantly shorter.

Trimming took off 9 bases at V and 0 bases at J, with 15 bases between the two ends. Germline CDR1 MNHNS, CDR2 SASEGT. CDR3 size: 14 residues. Sequencing input: naive CD4+ T cells from blood. This clonotype originated in a young man with type 1 diabetes. J is TRBJ2-7 and V is TRBV6-1; tentatively, D is TRBD1 or TRBD2 (5 bases each). CDR3 loop: CASQGRVSSYEQYF. The CDR3 nucleotides read TGTGCCAGTCAGGGACGGGTAAGCTCCTACGAGCAGTACTTC.